Listed below are T cell receptor beta chains from one sample, sequenced in a study of Graves' ophthalmopathy and Graves' hyperthyroidism. A single record per CDR3 protein comes from TCRdb applying MiXCR to the multiplex PCR reads. Of around 670,000 distinct CDR3 sequences in the sample, 40% were seen once. Sequencing used peripheral blood. The receptors were sampled from an adult man with Graves' ophthalmopathy. Each CDR3 is given with its conserved first and last residue. Fields, in order: D gene, clone size, J gene, V gene, CDR3 DNA, CDR3 protein. A D gene is named only where the DNA matches it firmly. Clone size is not always given. Where it is, it says once, few, many or a class for expanded clones.

d_gene: .
abundance: .
j_gene: TRBJ2-5
v_gene: TRBV19
CDR3nt: TGTGCCAGCACCGACCTTTTTGAGACCCAGTACTTC
CDR3aa: CASTDLFETQYF

d_gene: .
abundance: .
j_gene: TRBJ1-5
v_gene: TRBV24-1
CDR3nt: TGTGCCAGCAGTCCCGGGGGGACTTATCAGCCCCAGCATTTT
CDR3aa: CASSPGGTYQPQHF

d_gene: .
abundance: .
j_gene: TRBJ1-5
v_gene: TRBV20-1
CDR3nt: TGCAGTGCTAGAGACGGCGGAAACAATCAGCCCCAGCATTTT
CDR3aa: CSARDGGNNQPQHF

d_gene: TRBD2
abundance: .
j_gene: TRBJ2-7
v_gene: TRBV6-5
CDR3nt: TGTGCCAGCAGTGCCTATAGCGGGAGGGTCTCCGAGCAGTACTTC
CDR3aa: CASSAYSGRVSEQYF

d_gene: TRBD1
abundance: .
j_gene: TRBJ2-7
v_gene: TRBV7-2
CDR3nt: TGTGCCAGCAGCTTAGCCCCAGGGGGTTTTTACGAGCAGTACTTC
CDR3aa: CASSLAPGGFYEQYF

d_gene: .
abundance: once
j_gene: TRBJ2-5
v_gene: TRBV7-9
CDR3nt: TGTGCCAGCAGCCTCGGACGGGCGCCCCAGTACTTC
CDR3aa: CASSLGRAPQYF

d_gene: TRBD1
abundance: .
j_gene: TRBJ1-5
v_gene: TRBV10-3
CDR3nt: TGTGCCATCAGTGATTCGGGACAGGGACGCAATCAGCCCCAGCATTTT
CDR3aa: CAISDSGQGRNQPQHF

d_gene: .
abundance: .
j_gene: TRBJ2-2
v_gene: TRBV25-1
CDR3nt: TGTGCCAGCAGCCCCAAGACAGACTTGAACACCGGGGAGCTGTTTTTT
CDR3aa: CASSPKTDLNTGELFF

d_gene: .
abundance: many
j_gene: TRBJ1-5
v_gene: TRBV2
CDR3nt: TGTGCCAGCAAGGGAGGCGGGGGTCCCAATCAGCCCCAGCATTTT
CDR3aa: CASKGGGGPNQPQHF

d_gene: TRBD1
abundance: many
j_gene: TRBJ1-2
v_gene: TRBV29-1
CDR3nt: TGCAGCGTTGACTCGGACAGGGCTAACTATGGCTACACCTTC
CDR3aa: CSVDSDRANYGYTF

d_gene: .
abundance: .
j_gene: TRBJ2-2
v_gene: TRBV7-9
CDR3nt: TGTGCCAGCAGTACCCGGTGGGGAACTACCGGGGAGCTGTTTTTT
CDR3aa: CASSTRWGTTGELFF

d_gene: .
abundance: many
j_gene: TRBJ2-7
v_gene: TRBV29-1
CDR3nt: TGCAGCGTTGAACAGGGCCTCTACGAGCAGTACTTC
CDR3aa: CSVEQGLYEQYF

d_gene: TRBD1
abundance: many
j_gene: TRBJ2-7
v_gene: TRBV29-1
CDR3nt: TGCAGCGTTGACCGGGACAGCAACTCCTACGAGCAGTACTTC
CDR3aa: CSVDRDSNSYEQYF

d_gene: .
abundance: few
j_gene: TRBJ2-5
v_gene: TRBV4-3
CDR3nt: TGCGCCAGCAGCCAAGTCGAAGTGGAGACCCAGTACTTC
CDR3aa: CASSQVEVETQYF

d_gene: TRBD1
abundance: .
j_gene: TRBJ2-2
v_gene: TRBV20-1
CDR3nt: TGCAGCACCGGGACAGAAAACACCGGGGAGCTGTTTTTT
CDR3aa: CSTGTENTGELFF

d_gene: TRBD1
abundance: few
j_gene: TRBJ2-7
v_gene: TRBV6-5
CDR3nt: TGTGCCAGCAGTTACAAAGGACAGGTCTACGAGCAGTACTTC
CDR3aa: CASSYKGQVYEQYF

d_gene: .
abundance: many
j_gene: TRBJ1-5
v_gene: TRBV25-1
CDR3nt: TGTGCCAGCAGTGACATCGGCAATCAGCCCCAGCATTTT
CDR3aa: CASSDIGNQPQHF

d_gene: .
abundance: many
j_gene: TRBJ2-7
v_gene: TRBV20-1
CDR3nt: TGCAGTGCTAGAGGAGGGGACTTCTCCTACGAGCAGTACTTC
CDR3aa: CSARGGDFSYEQYF

d_gene: TRBD2
abundance: once
j_gene: TRBJ2-7
v_gene: TRBV10-3
CDR3nt: TGTGCCATCAGGTCGGATAGCGGGAGGTACAATGAGCAGTACTTC
CDR3aa: CAIRSDSGRYNEQYF

d_gene: .
abundance: .
j_gene: TRBJ1-4
v_gene: TRBV7-9
CDR3nt: TGTGCCAGCAGCCACGGGGGCCTTAATGAAAAACTGTTTTTT
CDR3aa: CASSHGGLNEKLFF

d_gene: .
abundance: .
j_gene: TRBJ1-2
v_gene: TRBV29-1
CDR3nt: TGCAGCGTTGAAGTGGGCGGTGGCTACACCTTC
CDR3aa: CSVEVGGGYTF

d_gene: .
abundance: .
j_gene: TRBJ1-6
v_gene: TRBV25-1
CDR3nt: TGTGCCAGCTTAACGGGGGGTTCACCCCTCCACTTT
CDR3aa: CASLTGGSPLHF

d_gene: .
abundance: .
j_gene: TRBJ1-2
v_gene: TRBV25-1
CDR3nt: TGTGCCAGCAGTTCCGACGGTCAGACAACTAACTATGGCTACACCTTC
CDR3aa: CASSSDGQTTNYGYTF

d_gene: TRBD1
abundance: .
j_gene: TRBJ2-5
v_gene: TRBV7-9
CDR3nt: TGTGCCAGCAGCTTAGTGGGACAGGGGGTTCTTCCCGATCAAGAGACCCAGTACTTC
CDR3aa: CASSLVGQGVLPDQETQYF

d_gene: TRBD1
abundance: once
j_gene: TRBJ2-7
v_gene: TRBV29-1
CDR3nt: TGCAGTTACGGGACAGGTACCTACGAGCAGTACTTC
CDR3aa: CSYGTGTYEQYF

d_gene: .
abundance: .
j_gene: TRBJ2-7
v_gene: TRBV2
CDR3nt: TGTGCCAGCAGTTTAGCAGGGGACTCTTCCTACGAGCAGTACTTC
CDR3aa: CASSLAGDSSYEQYF

d_gene: TRBD1
abundance: once
j_gene: TRBJ1-6
v_gene: TRBV25-1
CDR3nt: TGTGCCTGGACTCCGGGACAGGGAGATAATTCACCCCTCCACTTT
CDR3aa: CAWTPGQGDNSPLHF

d_gene: .
abundance: few
j_gene: TRBJ2-5
v_gene: TRBV5-6
CDR3nt: TGTGCCAGCAGCTTCCTTAGTCAAGAGACCCAGTACTTC
CDR3aa: CASSFLSQETQYF

d_gene: TRBD1
abundance: many
j_gene: TRBJ2-2
v_gene: TRBV7-2
CDR3nt: TGTGCCAGCAGCTTAGGGGGACAGGGGGCTGGAGGGGAGCTGTTTTTT
CDR3aa: CASSLGGQGAGGELFF

d_gene: TRBD1
abundance: few
j_gene: TRBJ1-5
v_gene: TRBV19
CDR3nt: TGTGCCAGTAGTATGAGTCAGGGGGCCTATCAGCCCCAGCATTTT
CDR3aa: CASSMSQGAYQPQHF

d_gene: TRBD1
abundance: many
j_gene: TRBJ1-2
v_gene: TRBV7-6
CDR3nt: TGTGCCAGCAGCACACCCGGGACAGATGATGGTGGCTACACCTTC
CDR3aa: CASSTPGTDDGGYTF

d_gene: .
abundance: .
j_gene: TRBJ1-1
v_gene: TRBV7-9
CDR3nt: TGTGCCAGCAGCTACGACGGAGTGAGCACTGAGGCTTTCTTT
CDR3aa: CASSYDGVSTEAFF

d_gene: .
abundance: .
j_gene: TRBJ2-5
v_gene: TRBV2
CDR3nt: TGTGCCAGCAGTGAAAAGGCTCGGGGAGGCGAGACCCAGTACTTC
CDR3aa: CASSEKARGGETQYF

d_gene: TRBD1
abundance: .
j_gene: TRBJ2-7
v_gene: TRBV20-1
CDR3nt: TGCAGTGCCCCGGGACAGGGAGTACGTGAGCAGTACTTC
CDR3aa: CSAPGQGVREQYF

d_gene: TRBD2
abundance: few
j_gene: TRBJ2-3
v_gene: TRBV25-1
CDR3nt: TGTGCCAGCTCCGGGACTAGCGGCGGTGCAGATACGCAGTATTTT
CDR3aa: CASSGTSGGADTQYF

d_gene: .
abundance: few
j_gene: TRBJ1-2
v_gene: TRBV6-6
CDR3nt: TGTGCCAGCAGTGAAGATAGGACAATCTATGGCTACACCTTC
CDR3aa: CASSEDRTIYGYTF

d_gene: .
abundance: .
j_gene: TRBJ1-2
v_gene: TRBV9
CDR3nt: TGTGCCAGCAGCGTATTGGCGGGATCCTATGGCTACACCTTC
CDR3aa: CASSVLAGSYGYTF

d_gene: .
abundance: many
j_gene: TRBJ1-2
v_gene: TRBV10-2
CDR3nt: TGTGCCAGCAGTGATCTCCGGGACCATGGCTACACCTTC
CDR3aa: CASSDLRDHGYTF

d_gene: TRBD1
abundance: few
j_gene: TRBJ2-5
v_gene: TRBV12-3/TRBV12-4
CDR3nt: TGTGCCAGCAGTTACCAAGGGACAGCTCAAGAGACCCAGTACTTC
CDR3aa: CASSYQGTAQETQYF

d_gene: .
abundance: .
j_gene: TRBJ2-7
v_gene: TRBV25-1
CDR3nt: TGTGCCAGCAGTGAAGCCGGAGAGGGGGGGTACGAGCAGTACTTC
CDR3aa: CASSEAGEGGYEQYF

d_gene: .
abundance: few
j_gene: TRBJ2-6
v_gene: TRBV20-1
CDR3nt: TGCAGTGCTAGAGATGGAGCCGGGGCCAACGTCCTGACTTTC
CDR3aa: CSARDGAGANVLTF

d_gene: .
abundance: once
j_gene: TRBJ2-6
v_gene: TRBV2
CDR3nt: TGTGCCAGCACCGGTGGCAGTTTCCTCTCTGGGGCCAACGTCCTGACTTTC
CDR3aa: CASTGGSFLSGANVLTF

d_gene: .
abundance: few
j_gene: TRBJ1-5
v_gene: TRBV24-1
CDR3nt: TGTGCCTGGAGTGTACGCAGCAATCAGCCCCAGCATTTT
CDR3aa: CAWSVRSNQPQHF

d_gene: .
abundance: .
j_gene: TRBJ1-6
v_gene: TRBV20-1
CDR3nt: TGCAGTGTCGACTACCAGGTGGGGGATTCACCCCTCCACTTT
CDR3aa: CSVDYQVGDSPLHF

d_gene: .
abundance: few
j_gene: TRBJ1-5
v_gene: TRBV24-1
CDR3nt: TGTGCCAGCACCCCAGGGGCAGGGGATCAGCCCCAGCATTTT
CDR3aa: CASTPGAGDQPQHF

d_gene: TRBD1
abundance: .
j_gene: TRBJ1-5
v_gene: TRBV19
CDR3nt: TGTGCCAGTAGGGGGGGACAGGGGGGGGCTCAGCCCCAGCATTTT
CDR3aa: CASRGGQGGAQPQHF

d_gene: .
abundance: .
j_gene: TRBJ2-7
v_gene: TRBV2
CDR3nt: TGTGCCAGCAGTGAGACGACACTCGCCTACGAGCAGTACTTC
CDR3aa: CASSETTLAYEQYF

d_gene: TRBD1
abundance: .
j_gene: TRBJ1-1
v_gene: TRBV20-1
CDR3nt: TGCAGTGCTAGTAAGGGGGCGGTGAACACTGAAGCTTTCTTT
CDR3aa: CSASKGAVNTEAFF

d_gene: TRBD1
abundance: many
j_gene: TRBJ2-7
v_gene: TRBV10-2
CDR3nt: TGCGCCAGCAGTGAGGCCGGGACAGGGAGCTCCTACGAGCAGTACTTC
CDR3aa: CASSEAGTGSSYEQYF

d_gene: .
abundance: .
j_gene: TRBJ2-5
v_gene: TRBV7-6
CDR3nt: TGTGCCAGCAGCTTGGTTGGGCAGGTCCAAGGGACCCAGTACTTC
CDR3aa: CASSLVGQVQGTQYF

d_gene: TRBD2
abundance: few
j_gene: TRBJ2-7
v_gene: TRBV3-1
CDR3nt: TGTGCCAGCAGCCAAGAGCTAGCGGATACTGATGGGCAGTACTTC
CDR3aa: CASSQELADTDGQYF

d_gene: .
abundance: .
j_gene: TRBJ2-6
v_gene: TRBV19
CDR3nt: TGTGCCAGTAGTGGGACTTGGGGCAGGGAAATCTCTGGGGCCAACGTCCTGACTTTC
CDR3aa: CASSGTWGREISGANVLTF

d_gene: .
abundance: many
j_gene: TRBJ1-1
v_gene: TRBV7-3
CDR3nt: TGTGCCAGCCGGGGGGCGTTGAACACTGAAGCTTTCTTT
CDR3aa: CASRGALNTEAFF

d_gene: .
abundance: few
j_gene: TRBJ2-7
v_gene: TRBV7-3
CDR3nt: TGTGCCAGCAGCCCTGGAATAGGGACCTTCTACGAGCAGTACTTC
CDR3aa: CASSPGIGTFYEQYF

d_gene: TRBD2
abundance: .
j_gene: TRBJ2-2
v_gene: TRBV7-9
CDR3nt: TGTGCCAGCAGCTCTTCCGGGACTAGGGGCACCGGGGAGCTGTTTTTT
CDR3aa: CASSSSGTRGTGELFF